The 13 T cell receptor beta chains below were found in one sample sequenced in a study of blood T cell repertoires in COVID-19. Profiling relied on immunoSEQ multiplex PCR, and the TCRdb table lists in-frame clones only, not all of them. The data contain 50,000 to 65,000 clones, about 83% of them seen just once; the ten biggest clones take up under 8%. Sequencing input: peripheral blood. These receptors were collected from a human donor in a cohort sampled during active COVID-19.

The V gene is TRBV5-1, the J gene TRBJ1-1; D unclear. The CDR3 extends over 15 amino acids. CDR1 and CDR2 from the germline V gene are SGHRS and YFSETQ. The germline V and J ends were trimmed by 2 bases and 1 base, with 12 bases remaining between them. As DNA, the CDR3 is TGCGCCAGCAGCTTACTTGCGGCTGGGAACACTGAAGCTTTCTTT. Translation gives CASSLLAAGNTEAFF.

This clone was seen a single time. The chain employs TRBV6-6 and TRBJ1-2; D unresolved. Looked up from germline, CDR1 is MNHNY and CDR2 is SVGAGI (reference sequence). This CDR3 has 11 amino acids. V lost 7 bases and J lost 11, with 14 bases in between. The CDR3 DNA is TGTGCCAGCAATGATCCGGGTCCTTACACCTTC. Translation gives CASNDPGPYTF.

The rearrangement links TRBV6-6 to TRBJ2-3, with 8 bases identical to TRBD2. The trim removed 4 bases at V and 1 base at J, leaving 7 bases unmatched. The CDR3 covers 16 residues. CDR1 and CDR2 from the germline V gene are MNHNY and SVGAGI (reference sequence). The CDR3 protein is CASSLYSGVGTDTQYF. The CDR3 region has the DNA TGTGCCAGCAGTTTATATAGCGGGGTCGGCACAGATACGCAGTATTTT.

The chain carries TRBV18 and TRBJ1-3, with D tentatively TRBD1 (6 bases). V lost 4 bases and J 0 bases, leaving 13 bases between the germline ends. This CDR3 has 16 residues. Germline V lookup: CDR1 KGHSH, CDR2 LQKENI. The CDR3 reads CASSLGTFNSGNTIYF. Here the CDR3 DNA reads TGTGCCAGCTCACTGGGGACATTTAACTCTGGAAACACCATATATTTT.

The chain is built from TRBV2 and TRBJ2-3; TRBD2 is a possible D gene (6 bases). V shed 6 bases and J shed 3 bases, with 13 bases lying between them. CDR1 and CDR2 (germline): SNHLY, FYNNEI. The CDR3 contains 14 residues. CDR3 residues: CASSQAGRTDTQYF. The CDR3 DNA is TGTGCCAGCAGCCAGGCCGGGAGAACAGATACGCAGTATTTT.

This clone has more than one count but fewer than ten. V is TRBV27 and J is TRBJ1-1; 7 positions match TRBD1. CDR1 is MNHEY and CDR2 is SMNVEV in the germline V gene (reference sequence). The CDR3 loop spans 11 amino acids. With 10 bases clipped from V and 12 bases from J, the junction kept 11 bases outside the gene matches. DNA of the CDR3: TGTGCCACCTGGGGGGTACAGGGGCCTTTCTTT. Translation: CATWGVQGPFF.

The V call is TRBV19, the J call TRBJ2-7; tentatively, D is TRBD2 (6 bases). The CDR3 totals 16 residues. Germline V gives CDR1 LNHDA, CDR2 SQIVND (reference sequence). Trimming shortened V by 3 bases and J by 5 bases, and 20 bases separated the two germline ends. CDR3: CASSIRDSSAPDEQYF. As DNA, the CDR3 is TGTGCCAGTAGTATCCGGGACTCCTCCGCGCCGGACGAGCAGTACTTC.

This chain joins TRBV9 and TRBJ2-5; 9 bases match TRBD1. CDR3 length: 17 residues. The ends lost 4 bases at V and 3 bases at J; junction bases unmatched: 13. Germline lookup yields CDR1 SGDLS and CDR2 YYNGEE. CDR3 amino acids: CASSRGPLGQGKETQYF. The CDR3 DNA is TGTGCCAGCAGCAGAGGGCCGTTGGGACAGGGTAAAGAGACCCAGTACTTC.

For the CDR3, the DNA is TGTGCCAGCAGCCCGCCAAAGCGGGGGGTTTACAATGAGCAGTTCTTC. Encoded protein: CASSPPKRGVYNEQFF. This chain connects TRBV5-4 to TRBJ2-1; 9 bases map to TRBD2. Germline V gives CDR1 SGHNT, CDR2 YYREEE (reference sequence). The CDR3 contains 16 residues. V lost 4 bases to trimming and J lost 4 bases; unmatched junction nucleotides: 9.

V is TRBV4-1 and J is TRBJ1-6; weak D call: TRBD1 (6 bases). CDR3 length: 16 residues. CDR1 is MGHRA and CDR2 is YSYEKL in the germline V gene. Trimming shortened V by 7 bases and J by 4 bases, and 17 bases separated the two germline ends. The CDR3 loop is CASKVTGGPYNSPLHF. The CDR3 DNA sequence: TGCGCCAGCAAAGTTACGGGGGGCCCGTATAATTCACCCCTCCACTTT.

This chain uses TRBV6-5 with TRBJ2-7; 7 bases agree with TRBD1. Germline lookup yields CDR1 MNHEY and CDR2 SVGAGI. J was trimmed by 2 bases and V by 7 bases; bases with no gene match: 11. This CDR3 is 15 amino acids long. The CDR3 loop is CASKISGTVTYEQYF. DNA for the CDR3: TGTGCCAGCAAAATCTCCGGGACAGTGACCTACGAGCAGTACTTC.

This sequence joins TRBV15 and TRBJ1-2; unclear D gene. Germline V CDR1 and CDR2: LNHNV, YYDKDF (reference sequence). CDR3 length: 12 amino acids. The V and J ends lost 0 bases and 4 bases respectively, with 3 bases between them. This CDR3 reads CATSRDSYGYTF. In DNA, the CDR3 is TGTGCCACCAGCAGAGATAGCTATGGCTACACCTTC.

The chain's CDR3 is CASSADTGRYGYTF. The CDR3 nucleotides read TGTGCCAGCAGTGCGGATACAGGGCGATATGGCTACACCTTC. The chain recombines TRBV2 with TRBJ1-2, with D tentatively TRBD1 (6 bases). There are 14 residues in the CDR3. Between the trimmed V and J ends, which lost 4 bases and 5 bases, there was a span of 14 bases. CDR1 and CDR2 (germline): SNHLY, FYNNEI.